The 19 T cell receptor beta chains in this list originate from one sample, sequenced in a study of OX40 agonist ivuxolimab in advanced cancers. Measured with immunoSEQ multiplex PCR; TCRdb has only the in-frame clones, and not every one. The data contain 70,000 to 90,000 clones, 84% of them seen just once; the ten biggest clones take up around 6.6%. Material: CD4+ or CD8+ T cells sorted from blood, obtained in a trial of the OX40 agonist ivuxolimab. The receptor source for this set is an adult with an advanced solid tumor such as melanoma, head and neck, liver or kidney cancer.

The rearrangement uses TRBV6-6 and TRBJ2-5; D is ambiguous. Germline V gives CDR1 MNHNY, CDR2 SVGAGI (reference sequence). The CDR3 totals 15 residues. V was pared by 2 bases and J by 2 bases, with 12 bases between. DNA for the CDR3: TGTGCCAGCAGTTACCCCGCAGTTATACAAGAGACCCAGTACTTC. This codes for CASSYPAVIQETQYF.

The chain has TRBV5-6 and TRBJ1-2, with D unresolved. Germline loops: CDR1 SGHDT, CDR2 YYEEEE. V was cut by 2 bases and J by 3 bases, with 11 bases left in between. The CDR3 covers 14 residues. CDR3 residues: CASSLNSAYYGYTF. The CDR3, as DNA: TGTGCCAGCAGCTTAAATTCCGCCTACTATGGCTACACCTTC.

This clone was counted between two and nine times. V is TRBV19 and J is TRBJ1-2, with D maybe TRBD1 (5 bases). The V gene lost 5 bases and the J gene lost 5 bases, with 12 bases spanning the gap. This CDR3 region has 13 residues. In germline, CDR1 is LNHDA, CDR2 SQIVND (reference sequence). CDR3 residues: CASSPRQRYGYTF. The DNA of the CDR3 is TGTGCCAGTAGTCCGAGACAGAGGTATGGCTACACCTTC.

There are a few counts of this clone. The chain carries TRBV30 and TRBJ1-1, with unresolved D. CDR3 length equals 12 residues. The V gene lost 2 bases and the J gene lost 10 bases, with 14 bases spanning the gap. The germline V gene has CDR1 GTSNPN and CDR2 SVGIG (reference sequence). DNA for the CDR3: TGTGCCTGGAGTTCGGTGATACACGGAGCTTTCTTT. It translates to CAWSSVIHGAFF.

The table lists this clone with a count of one. J is TRBJ1-1 and V is TRBV29-1; the D gene is possibly TRBD1 (5 bases). The CDR3 contains 13 residues. The V gene lost 3 bases and the J gene lost 4 bases, with 12 bases spanning the gap. CDR1 is SQVTM, CDR2 ANQGSEA, per germline. The CDR3 loop is CSVEGQGSTEAFF. The CDR3 DNA sequence: TGCAGCGTTGAGGGCCAGGGAAGCACTGAAGCTTTCTTT.

This clone was observed a few times. The V and J genes are TRBV29-1 and TRBJ1-2, with D possibly matching TRBD1 (6 bases). CDR3 length: 14 residues. Per germline, CDR1 SQVTM and CDR2 ANQGSEA. V lost 4 bases and J lost 4, with 16 bases in between. The CDR3 nucleotides read TGCAGCGTTGCCCCCTGGGGGGCGCGCTATGGCTACACCTTC. As protein: CSVAPWGARYGYTF.

Only one count was recorded for this clone. The V gene is TRBV7-9, the J gene TRBJ2-3; maybe TRBD2 (6 bases). Germline CDR1 reads SEHNR; CDR2 reads FQNEAQ (reference sequence). This CDR3 spans 14 amino acids. Trimming cost V 3 bases and J 5 bases, with 12 bases left between them. The CDR3 region has the DNA TGTGCCAGCAGCTTGGTAGGGACTGGAGATACGCAGTATTTT. Protein: CASSLVGTGDTQYF.

The chain links TRBV7-9 to TRBJ2-7; 12 bases align to TRBD1. Germline V CDR1 and CDR2: SEHNR, FQNEAQ (reference sequence). The V segment lost 5 bases and the J segment 7 bases; nucleotides outside the gene matches: 15. This CDR3 is built from 17 residues. CDR3 nucleotides: TGTGCCAGCAGCCCTTTTCGTCAGGGACAGGGGGCGGGGGAGCAGTACTTC. It yields the protein CASSPFRQGQGAGEQYF.

The sample holds one count of this clone. The CDR3 bases are TGCGCCAGCAGCCTCCCAGCGGGGGTCTCCTACAATGAGCAGTTCTTC. Translation: CASSLPAGVSYNEQFF. The chain carries TRBV5-1 and TRBJ2-1; 8 bases line up with TRBD2. Germline CDR1 SGHRS, CDR2 YFSETQ. The CDR3 runs to 16 residues. With 4 bases clipped from V and 0 bases from J, the junction kept 6 bases outside the gene matches.

The chain is built from TRBV29-1 and TRBJ2-7, with 9 bases fitting TRBD1. Germline V gene data show CDR1 as SQVTM and CDR2 as ANQGSEA. This CDR3 contains 15 residues. Trimming took 3 bases from V and 1 from J; bases not matched to a gene: 7. The CDR3 here is CSVDPGTGKSYEQYF. CDR3 nucleotide sequence: TGCAGCGTTGACCCAGGGACAGGGAAATCCTACGAGCAGTACTTC.

The V gene is TRBV15, the J gene TRBJ2-3; 8 nucleotides line up with TRBD1. V lost 0 bases, J lost 3 bases, and 5 bases stayed unmatched. CDR1 is LNHNV and CDR2 is YYDKDF in the germline V gene (reference sequence). The CDR3 is 16 residues long. CDR3 nucleotide sequence: TGTGCCACCAGCAGAGACGACAGGGGTGGGACAGATACGCAGTATTTT. Its translation: CATSRDDRGGTDTQYF.

The J gene is TRBJ1-1, the V gene TRBV4-2, with D possibly TRBD1 on 5 matching bases. CDR1 LGHNA and CDR2 YNFKEQ come from the germline V gene. V gave up 4 bases and J gave up 4 bases, with 16 bases separating them. The CDR3 totals 15 residues. In nucleotides, the CDR3 is TGTGCCAGCAGCCTAGGCCCTGGGGGGAGCACTGAAGCTTTCTTT. Its protein is CASSLGPGGSTEAFF.

V is TRBV7-9 and J is TRBJ2-1; no clear D gene. CDR1 is SEHNR and CDR2 is FQNEAQ in the germline V gene (reference sequence). The CDR3 totals 17 residues. The V end was cut by 5 bases, the J end by 0 bases, with 17 bases between. CDR3: CASSPPLGKSSYNEQFF. As DNA, the CDR3 is TGTGCCAGCAGCCCCCCGCTGGGTAAAAGCTCCTACAATGAGCAGTTCTTC.

The chain employs TRBV18 and TRBJ2-1; 8 nucleotides agree with TRBD2. The length of the CDR3 is 15 residues. Germline V CDR1 and CDR2: KGHSH, LQKENI. V dropped 1 base and J dropped 6; count of bases not matched to a gene: 5. The chain's CDR3 is CASSPLGLEFNEQFF. The CDR3, as DNA: TGTGCCAGCTCACCACTGGGACTAGAGTTCAATGAGCAGTTCTTC.

This chain links TRBV6-6 with TRBJ1-2; possibly TRBD1 for D (6 bases). The CDR3 sequence is 14 residues long. V lost 8 bases and J lost 2, with 15 bases in between. From germline, CDR1 is MNHNY and CDR2 SVGAGI (reference sequence). CDR3 in amino acids: CASVNRARNYGYTF. The CDR3 DNA is TGTGCCAGCGTCAACAGGGCGAGGAACTATGGCTACACCTTC.

This clone was counted a few times. The chain has TRBV19 and TRBJ2-1; D might be TRBD2 (6 bases). With 3 bases removed from V and 4 bases from J, the gap between germline ends came to 10 bases. Germline V lookup: CDR1 LNHDA, CDR2 SQIVND (reference sequence). The CDR3 loop spans 14 amino acids. CDR3 sequence reads: CASSIFGTYNEQFF. The CDR3 DNA follows: TGTGCCAGTAGTATCTTTGGGACTTACAATGAGCAGTTCTTC.

This sequence joins TRBV6-5 and TRBJ1-2; D is uncertain. This CDR3 contains 14 residues. V was pared by 0 bases and J by 10 bases, with 15 bases between. The germline gives CDR1 MNHEY, CDR2 SVGAGI. The CDR3 DNA sequence: TGTGCCAGCAGTTACTCGCGGACCGACAACTTCTACACCTTC. It is translated as CASSYSRTDNFYTF.

The CDR3 sequence: CASSRAGYYEQYF. In DNA, the CDR3 is TGTGCCAGTAGTAGGGCAGGGTACTACGAGCAGTACTTC. The chain recombines TRBV19 with TRBJ2-7; D may be TRBD1 (5 bases). The V end was cut by 4 bases, the J end by 3 bases, with 10 bases between. The V gene's germline CDR1 is LNHDA and CDR2 SQIVND (reference sequence). The CDR3 contains 13 residues.

This clone was recorded once. This same CDR3 is encoded by further DNA sequences in the sample. The gene calls are TRBV7-3 and TRBJ2-2; D is unclear. V was clipped by 3 bases and J by 0 bases, with 2 bases between them. The CDR3 is 13 amino acids. Germline-derived CDR1 and CDR2 are SGHTA and FQGTGA. The CDR3 bases are TGTGCCAGCAGCTTGACGAACACCGGGGAGCTGTTTTTT. Translating gives CASSLTNTGELFF. The full variable domain, in which reference TRBV7-3 and TRBJ2-2 provide the parts outside the CDR3, is GAGVSQTPSNKVTEKGKYVELRCDPISGHTALYWYRQSLGQGPEFLIYFQGTGAADDSGLPNDRFFAVRPEGSVSTLKIQRTERGDSAVYLCASSLTNTGELFFGEGSRLTVL.